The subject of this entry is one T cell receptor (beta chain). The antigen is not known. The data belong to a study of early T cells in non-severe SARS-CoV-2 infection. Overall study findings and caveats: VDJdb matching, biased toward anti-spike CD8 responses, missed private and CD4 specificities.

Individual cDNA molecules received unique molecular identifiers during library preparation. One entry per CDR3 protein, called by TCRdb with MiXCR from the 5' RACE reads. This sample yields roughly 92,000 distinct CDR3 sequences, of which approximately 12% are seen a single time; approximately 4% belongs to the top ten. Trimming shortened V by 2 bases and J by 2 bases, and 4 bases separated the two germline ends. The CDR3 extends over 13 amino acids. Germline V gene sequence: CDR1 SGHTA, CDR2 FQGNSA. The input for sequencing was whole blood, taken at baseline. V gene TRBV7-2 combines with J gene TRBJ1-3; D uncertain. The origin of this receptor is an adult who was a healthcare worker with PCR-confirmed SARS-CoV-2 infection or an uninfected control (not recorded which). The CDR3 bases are TGTGCCAGCAGCTTATCTGCTGGAAACACCATATATTTT. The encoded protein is CASSLSAGNTIYF.